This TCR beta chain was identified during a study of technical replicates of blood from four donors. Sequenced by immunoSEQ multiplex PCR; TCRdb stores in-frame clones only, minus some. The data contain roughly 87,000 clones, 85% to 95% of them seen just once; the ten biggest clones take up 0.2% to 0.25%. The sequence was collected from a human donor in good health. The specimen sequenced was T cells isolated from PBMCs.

The CDR3 is CASSDRLAGGYNEQFF. CDR3 DNA sequence: TGTGCCAGCAGTGACAGGCTAGCGGGGGGATACAATGAGCAGTTCTTC. The rearrangement joins TRBV6-4 to TRBJ2-1; 11 bases map to TRBD2. The CDR3 totals 16 residues. J was trimmed by 4 bases and V by 2 bases; bases with no gene match: 4. CDR1 is MRHNA and CDR2 is SNTAGT in the germline V gene.